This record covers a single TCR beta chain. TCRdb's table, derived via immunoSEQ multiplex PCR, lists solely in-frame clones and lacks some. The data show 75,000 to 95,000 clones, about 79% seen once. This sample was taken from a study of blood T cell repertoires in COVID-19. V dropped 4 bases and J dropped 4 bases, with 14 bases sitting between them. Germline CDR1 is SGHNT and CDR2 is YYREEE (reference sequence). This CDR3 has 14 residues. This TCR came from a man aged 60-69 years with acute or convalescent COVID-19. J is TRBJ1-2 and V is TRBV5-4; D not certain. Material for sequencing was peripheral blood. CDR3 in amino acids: CASSVEVLSYGYTF. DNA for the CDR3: TGTGCCAGCAGCGTCGAGGTTCTGTCCTATGGCTACACCTTC.